This is a list of T cell receptor beta chains from one sample in a study of Graves' ophthalmopathy and Graves' hyperthyroidism. TCRdb recomputed calls from the multiplex PCR reads with MiXCR, one row per CDR3 protein. The top ten hold 44% of the sample, which has about 740,000 distinct CDR3 sequences, around 40% seen once. Material: peripheral blood. These receptors were obtained from an adult man with Graves' ophthalmopathy. The CDR3 runs from the conserved cysteine through the conserved F or W. Fields, in order: V gene, CDR3 protein.

v_gene: TRBV7-3; CDR3aa: CASSEVGGRYTGELFF
v_gene: TRBV5-4; CDR3aa: CASSSDQRGGGKLFF
v_gene: TRBV29-1; CDR3aa: CSVEQGGQDTQYF
v_gene: TRBV7-9; CDR3aa: CASSLPSGGVSEQYF
v_gene: TRBV10-3; CDR3aa: CASRPPGAYGYTF
v_gene: TRBV5-1; CDR3aa: CASTLDINYGYTF
v_gene: TRBV15; CDR3aa: CATSIYRGRTEKLFF
v_gene: TRBV25-1; CDR3aa: CADSRVGAEAFF
v_gene: TRBV10-3; CDR3aa: CASSLALDRGFAYEQYF
v_gene: TRBV11-2; CDR3aa: CASSPTGGSGGYTF
v_gene: TRBV10-2; CDR3aa: CASSLDLSSYEQYF
v_gene: TRBV5-4; CDR3aa: CASSLQGRLEGANVLTF
v_gene: TRBV2; CDR3aa: CASRVQGAAGELFF
v_gene: TRBV11-2; CDR3aa: CASSSPGGAPYEQYF
v_gene: TRBV20-1; CDR3aa: CSARFYGYEQYF
v_gene: TRBV20-1; CDR3aa: CSARGRVRSNYGYTF
v_gene: TRBV29-1; CDR3aa: CSVEDLRGGIGGYTF
v_gene: TRBV20-1; CDR3aa: CSALAGVYEQYF
v_gene: TRBV5-6; CDR3aa: CASSFFGRGPYEQYF
v_gene: TRBV10-3; CDR3aa: CAISGTGSEEKLFF
v_gene: TRBV11-2; CDR3aa: CASSLGNNEQFF
v_gene: TRBV14; CDR3aa: CASSRDQAMGGCTF
v_gene: TRBV10-2; CDR3aa: CASSTPEGAGTEAFF
v_gene: TRBV3-1; CDR3aa: CASSRGTGGFREKLFF
v_gene: TRBV15; CDR3aa: CATSSYSQLYGYTF
v_gene: TRBV7-9; CDR3aa: CAGSQLGTDTQYF
v_gene: TRBV15; CDR3aa: CATSSTGHNYGYTF
v_gene: TRBV29-1; CDR3aa: CSVAPSPGGADGYTF
v_gene: TRBV25-1; CDR3aa: CASSPPWGATILPTEAFF
v_gene: TRBV4-3; CDR3aa: CASSRSTGSGELFF
v_gene: TRBV25-1; CDR3aa: CASSYSILGGKAKAFF
v_gene: TRBV29-1; CDR3aa: CSVQLAGVAEQFF
v_gene: TRBV7-9; CDR3aa: CASSLHGREGKLFF
v_gene: TRBV2; CDR3aa: CASSYGTGVSNQPQHF
v_gene: TRBV15; CDR3aa: CATSRDRAVQETQYF
v_gene: TRBV12-3/TRBV12-4; CDR3aa: CASSLQLTNTGELFF
v_gene: TRBV7-9; CDR3aa: CASRPEGGRQQYF
v_gene: TRBV5-1; CDR3aa: CASSFGLAGDFYEQYF
v_gene: TRBV7-9; CDR3aa: CASTNRGQETQYF
v_gene: TRBV10-3; CDR3aa: CASADRGSYEQYF
v_gene: TRBV12-3/TRBV12-4; CDR3aa: CASSSLVGTGGSYGYTF